This TCR beta chain was identified in a study of CD8 T cells in ankylosing spondylitis. Study-level findings and limits: Clones linked to the disease showed a CD8+ phenotype. They occurred at relatively low frequencies in peripheral blood. Past research had described some motif variants in reactive arthritis synovial fluid and blood.

In this sample, this clonotype turned up many times. Antigen unknown. V was shortened by 3 bases and J by 10 bases, with 19 bases between the two germline ends. Germline CDR1 reads LNHNV; CDR2 reads YYDKDF (reference sequence). The CDR3 spans 15 residues. Quantitative 5'-RACE was performed with molecular barcodes, and it yielded the TCR beta libraries. MiXCR, applied by TCRdb to the 5' RACE reads, yields one record per CDR3 protein. Seen here are a few hundred thousand distinct CDR3 sequences, about 11% observed once, and the top ten hold around 6.5%. Sequenced material: blood, either unsorted or a sorted T cell fraction (not recorded which). This receptor was taken from a male donor with ankylosing spondylitis or in good health (not recorded which). J is TRBJ2-1 and V is TRBV15; the D gene is possibly TRBD2 (6 bases). CDR3 residues: CATSRGRGLGGEQFF. In DNA form, the CDR3 reads TGTGCCACCAGCAGGGGCCGAGGCCTCGGAGGGGAGCAGTTCTTC.